This T cell receptor (beta chain) was identified during a study of CD8 T cells in ankylosing spondylitis (dated by TCRdb to about 2017). For the study in its entirety: The study profiled T cell receptor beta repertoires in healthy donors and ankylosing spondylitis patients to find disease-linked TCR variants. The full study cohort was made up of roughly 25 ankylosing spondylitis patients and more than 90 healthy donors. Peripheral blood was sampled, and synovial fluid was also collected from ankylosing spondylitis patients.

This clonotype was counted between two and nine times. Its antigen remains unidentified. Base qualities were left out, and no much larger clone turns up one base away. Summary of the overall study and its limitations: According to the report, matched synovial fluid samples from ankylosing spondylitis patients were significantly enriched for the disease-linked clones. A CD8+ phenotype was shown by the disease-linked clones, which were found at relatively low frequencies in peripheral blood. Some motif variants were previously reported in synovial fluid and blood of reactive arthritis patients, suggesting common disease-initiation mechanisms. A TCR beta motif made up of fewer than 10 highly homologous amino acid variants appeared to be characteristic of blood from ankylosing spondylitis patients.

The CDR3 spans 13 residues, from the cysteine through the phenylalanine. Only the CDR3 portion is preserved as DNA: 39 bases, with reading frame beginning at the first base. According to the germline V gene (reference sequence), CDR1 reads DFQATT and CDR2 reads SNEGSKA. V ends up 1 base short and J 6 bases short, with an unmatched junction base count of 0. The sequencer was an Illumina HiSeq 2500. Quantitative 5'-RACE with molecular barcodes was used to prepare TCR beta libraries. In the paper's pipeline: Disease-linked TCR variants were identified with a new computational method built on a probabilistic model of VDJ rearrangement. In TCRdb, the public reads were trimmed at Q25 with fastp and aligned with MiXCR, with productive beta chains retained. Here each entry gathers all rows of one CDR3 protein and keeps the most common genes and DNA. In this record, the V and J calls reflect TCRdb's handling and not the investigators' own analysis. Counted in this sample were just over 350,000 distinct CDR3 sequences; around 20% of them appeared once. The leading ten clones occupy around 13% of the sample.

The receptor was isolated from a male donor with ankylosing spondylitis or in good health (not recorded which). The rearrangement joined TRBV20-1 to TRBJ2-2; 9 central nucleotides agree with TRBD1. The source material was blood, either unsorted or a sorted T cell fraction (not recorded which). The CDR3 protein sequence reads: CSARGQGAGELFF. The bases are TGCAGTGCTAGAGGACAGGGGGCCGGGGAGCTGTTTTTT.